The 8 T cell receptor beta chains below were found in one sample sequenced in a study of T cells in Graves' hyperthyroidism and ophthalmopathy. Amplified regions were TCR beta CDR3 sequences from RNA transcripts. The TCR CDR3 first-round RT-PCR relied on the HTBI primer set. TCRdb re-called the multiplex PCR reads through MiXCR, storing one row per CDR3 protein. The table lists roughly 570,000 distinct CDR3 sequences, about half of them singletons. Sequences were obtained from peripheral blood or thyroid tissue (not recorded which). These receptors originate from an adult woman with Graves' disease, either hyperthyroidism or ophthalmopathy (not recorded which).

V gene TRBV5-1 combines with J gene TRBJ1-4; possible D gene TRBD1, 5 bases. The CDR3 length is 14 residues. The ends were cut back, 3 bases at V and 8 bases at J, with 14 bases in the middle. Per the germline V gene, CDR1 is SGHRS and CDR2 is YFSETQ. This chain's CDR3 is CASSSEIAGEKLFF. The CDR3 region has the DNA TGCGCCAGCAGCTCGGAAATAGCAGGGGAAAAACTGTTTTTT.

The rearrangement uses TRBV20-1 and TRBJ1-5; D is unclear. Deletions cut 1 base from V and 6 bases from J, with 16 bases between. Germline loops: CDR1 DFQATT, CDR2 SNEGSKA (reference sequence). This CDR3 has 15 amino acids. The CDR3 nucleotides read TGCAGTGCTAGAGCCTCTGTGGGTTCCGGTCAGCCCCAGCATTTT. It codes for CSARASVGSGQPQHF.

This clonotype showed up many times. The V and J genes are TRBV7-3 and TRBJ2-7; 9 bases map to TRBD1. The CDR3 runs 12 residues. Germline V gene data show CDR1 as SGHTA and CDR2 as FQGTGA. Trimming removed 5 bases from V and 6 bases from J; junction bases left unmatched: 2. As DNA, the CDR3 is TGTGCCAGCAGCCGACAGGGGGGCGAGCAGTACTTC. It codes for CASSRQGGEQYF.

This clonotype was recorded many times. The rearrangement joins TRBV12-3 or TRBV12-4 to TRBJ2-5; either TRBD1 or TRBD2 may supply D (7 bases each). V lost 3 bases and J 4 bases, leaving 21 bases between the germline ends. This CDR3 region has 17 residues. The CDR3 DNA reads as TGTGCCAGCAGTTTTTCTCCGGGCAGGGAGGGGGCAGAGACCCAGTACTTC. Protein: CASSFSPGREGAETQYF.

The J gene is TRBJ1-6, the V gene TRBV3-1; D ambiguous. From germline, CDR1 is LGHDT and CDR2 YNNKEL (reference sequence). The CDR3 runs to 15 residues. Trimming cost V 3 bases and J 3 bases, with 9 bases left between them. The CDR3 DNA reads TGTGCCAGCAGCCAGGCCGACATCTATAATTCACCCCTCCACTTT. Translation: CASSQADIYNSPLHF.

This clonotype has ten or more counts. The genes are TRBV27 and TRBJ1-6; D call uncertain. Germline loops: CDR1 MNHEY, CDR2 SMNVEV (reference sequence). The V and J ends lost 4 bases and 10 bases respectively, with 11 bases between them. The CDR3 loop spans 13 amino acids. CDR3 loop: CASSSGRASPLHF. CDR3 nucleotide sequence: TGTGCCAGCAGTTCAGGACGGGCCTCACCCCTCCACTTT.

This clonotype showed up many times. V and J are TRBV20-1 and TRBJ1-5; a possible D gene is TRBD1 (6 bases). The V end lost 3 bases, the J end lost 2 bases, and 14 bases lay between the germline ends. This CDR3 comprises 15 residues. CDR1 is DFQATT, CDR2 SNEGSKA, per germline (reference sequence). The CDR3 is CSARGGQGGNQPQHF. In nucleotides, the CDR3 is TGCAGTGCTAGGGGGGGGCAGGGTGGCAATCAGCCCCAGCATTTT.

Here the CDR3 reads CASSRRLAGPSYEQYF. CDR3 nucleotide sequence: TGTGCCAGCAGTCGACGACTTGCGGGACCTTCTTACGAGCAGTACTTC. The chain couples TRBV7-6 to TRBJ2-7; D is possibly TRBD2 (6 bases). The V gene's germline CDR1 is SGHVS and CDR2 FNYEAQ. The V gene lost 6 bases and the J gene lost 4 bases, with 22 bases spanning the gap. The CDR3 sequence is 16 residues long.